This is a list of T cell receptor beta chains from one sample in a study of cytotoxic CD8 clonotypes in ibrutinib-treated CLL. The assay was immunoSEQ multiplex PCR, and TCRdb's table has in-frame clones only and misses some. The repertoire consists of approximately 25,000 clones, with 55% to 75% occurring once and the leading ten covering less than 60%. The sample in question was PBMCs, obtained after 12 months of ibrutinib treatment. The receptors here all came from a human donor with chronic lymphocytic leukemia. The CDR3 runs from the conserved cysteine through the conserved F or W. The D gene is left open where the match is weak. Clone size is given for some rows only: seen once, a few or many times, or a class if the clone is expanded.

clone size: -; V gene: TRBV4-3; D gene: TRBD2; J gene: TRBJ2-2; CDR3 DNA: TGCGCCAGCAGCCGGTCCGTAGCGGGGGGGCCGTACACCGGGGAGCTGTTTTTT; CDR3 protein: CASSRSVAGGPYTGELFF
clone size: medium-sized; V gene: TRBV5-6; D gene: TRBD1; J gene: TRBJ2-3; CDR3 DNA: TGTGCCAGCAGCTTCCGCGGTAGGGGGCCGGGCACAGATACGCAGTATTTT; CDR3 protein: CASSFRGRGPGTDTQYF
clone size: -; V gene: TRBV5-1; D gene: -; J gene: TRBJ2-3; CDR3 DNA: TGCGCCAGCAGCTTGGGACTAGTGGGGACAGATACGCAGTATTTT; CDR3 protein: CASSLGLVGTDTQYF
clone size: -; V gene: TRBV27; D gene: TRBD1; J gene: TRBJ2-5; CDR3 DNA: TGTGCCAGTAAAACAGGGGGGCAAGAGACCCAGTACTTC; CDR3 protein: CASKTGGQETQYF
clone size: few; V gene: TRBV19; D gene: TRBD1; J gene: TRBJ2-7; CDR3 DNA: TGTGCCACCCGACAGGGGGCCTTCATCTCCTACGAGCAGTACTTC; CDR3 protein: CATRQGAFISYEQYF
clone size: -; V gene: TRBV11-3; D gene: -; J gene: TRBJ2-2; CDR3 DNA: TGTGCCAGCAGCTCCGGGGGCGCGGAGGTCGGGGAGCTGTTTTTT; CDR3 protein: CASSSGGAEVGELFF
clone size: -; V gene: TRBV6-4; D gene: -; J gene: TRBJ1-5; CDR3 DNA: TGTGCCAGCAGTTACGATGGGGTCGGGCAGCCCCAGCATTTT; CDR3 protein: CASSYDGVGQPQHF
clone size: once; V gene: TRBV11-2; D gene: TRBD1; J gene: TRBJ1-2; CDR3 DNA: TGTGCCAGCAGCTTAGACCCCCCGACAGGGATAGGGATGGATGGCTACACCTTC; CDR3 protein: CASSLDPPTGIGMDGYTF
clone size: -; V gene: TRBV7-6; D gene: TRBD1; J gene: TRBJ2-7; CDR3 DNA: TGTGCCAGCAGCTTAGCTCCGGGACAGGGACCATCCGAGCAGTACTTC; CDR3 protein: CASSLAPGQGPSEQYF
clone size: -; V gene: TRBV5-6; D gene: -; J gene: TRBJ2-5; CDR3 DNA: TGTGCCAGCAGCCCGGGTTACCCGCGGGACCAGTACTTC; CDR3 protein: CASSPGYPRDQYF
clone size: -; V gene: TRBV7-9; D gene: -; J gene: TRBJ2-1; CDR3 DNA: TGTGCCAGCAGCTTAGCGCAGGGAACATACAATGAGCAGTTCTTC; CDR3 protein: CASSLAQGTYNEQFF
clone size: -; V gene: TRBV6-6; D gene: -; J gene: TRBJ2-7; CDR3 DNA: TGTGCCAGCAGTGGACAGTACTACGAGCAGTACTTC; CDR3 protein: CASSGQYYEQYF
clone size: -; V gene: TRBV4-3; D gene: -; J gene: TRBJ1-1; CDR3 DNA: TGCGCCAGCAGCCAAGATCCCGTAAGAAGGGAAGCTTTCTTT; CDR3 protein: CASSQDPVRREAFF
clone size: few; V gene: TRBV5-1; D gene: -; J gene: TRBJ2-7; CDR3 DNA: TGCGCCAGCAGCCTCCGGGACAACTACGAGCAGTACTTC; CDR3 protein: CASSLRDNYEQYF
clone size: -; V gene: TRBV2; D gene: TRBD1; J gene: TRBJ2-7; CDR3 DNA: TGTGCCAGCAGTTCGGGACAGGGTTTGCCGCAGTACTTC; CDR3 protein: CASSSGQGLPQYF
clone size: -; V gene: TRBV27; D gene: -; J gene: TRBJ2-1; CDR3 DNA: TGTGCCAGCAGTTCCCCCAACAGGGGGGGCAATGAGCAGTTCTTC; CDR3 protein: CASSSPNRGGNEQFF
clone size: -; V gene: TRBV2; D gene: -; J gene: TRBJ2-1; CDR3 DNA: TGTGCCAGCAGTGAGGTACAGTACAATGAGCAGTTCTTC; CDR3 protein: CASSEVQYNEQFF
clone size: few; V gene: TRBV7-9; D gene: -; J gene: TRBJ2-7; CDR3 DNA: TGTGCCAGCTCGGGGGCCCAGTACGAGCAGTACTTC; CDR3 protein: CASSGAQYEQYF
clone size: few; V gene: TRBV6-6; D gene: -; J gene: TRBJ1-1; CDR3 DNA: TGTGCCAGCAGGGCACATATGAACACTGAAGCTTTCTTT; CDR3 protein: CASRAHMNTEAFF
clone size: -; V gene: TRBV2; D gene: -; J gene: TRBJ2-5; CDR3 DNA: TGTGCCAGCGGGGGGACCCCGAGAGAGACCCAGTACTTC; CDR3 protein: CASGGTPRETQYF
clone size: -; V gene: TRBV27; D gene: -; J gene: TRBJ1-1; CDR3 DNA: TGTGCCAGCAGTTTGGAAAAGGGGGTCACTGAAGCTTTCTTT; CDR3 protein: CASSLEKGVTEAFF
clone size: -; V gene: TRBV9; D gene: -; J gene: TRBJ2-1; CDR3 DNA: TGTGCCAGCAGCGTAGTGGTAGATCCCAATGAGCAGTTCTTC; CDR3 protein: CASSVVVDPNEQFF
clone size: -; V gene: TRBV12-5; D gene: TRBD1; J gene: TRBJ1-1; CDR3 DNA: TGTGCTAGTGGTTCCGGGGGACAGGGGGCCGGGAACACTGAAGCTTTCTTT; CDR3 protein: CASGSGGQGAGNTEAFF
clone size: -; V gene: TRBV10-3; D gene: -; J gene: TRBJ2-3; CDR3 DNA: TGTGCCATCAGTGGGGCAGGGAGTACCTTCACAGATACGCAGTATTTT; CDR3 protein: CAISGAGSTFTDTQYF
clone size: -; V gene: TRBV19; D gene: -; J gene: TRBJ2-2; CDR3 DNA: TGTGCCAGTAGTATAGATGCCCATTCCGCGAACACCGGGGAGCTGTTTTTT; CDR3 protein: CASSIDAHSANTGELFF
clone size: -; V gene: TRBV19; D gene: -; J gene: TRBJ1-5; CDR3 DNA: TGTGCCAGTAGTATCAGGGGCGCGGGCAATCAGCCCCAGCATTTT; CDR3 protein: CASSIRGAGNQPQHF
clone size: -; V gene: TRBV5-5; D gene: -; J gene: TRBJ2-7; CDR3 DNA: TGTGCCAGCAGCCCCGGGGGAGCCTACGAGCAGTACTTC; CDR3 protein: CASSPGGAYEQYF
clone size: -; V gene: TRBV1; D gene: -; J gene: TRBJ1-5; CDR3 DNA: TGCACCAGCGCGGACAGTCGCCGTCAGCCCCAGCATTTT; CDR3 protein: CTSADSRRQPQHF
clone size: -; V gene: TRBV7-6; D gene: -; J gene: TRBJ2-1; CDR3 DNA: TGTGCCAGCAGCTTAGCGGGGGGGCCCCTCAATGAGCAGTTCTTC; CDR3 protein: CASSLAGGPLNEQFF
clone size: -; V gene: TRBV9; D gene: -; J gene: TRBJ1-3; CDR3 DNA: TGTGCCAGCAGCGTAGGGGGGCTAGGAAACACCATATATTTT; CDR3 protein: CASSVGGLGNTIYF
clone size: -; V gene: TRBV4-3; D gene: -; J gene: TRBJ1-2; CDR3 DNA: TGCGCCAGCAGCCAAGATTGGGCGGGAGCTAACTATGGCTACACCTTC; CDR3 protein: CASSQDWAGANYGYTF
clone size: -; V gene: TRBV6-1; D gene: TRBD2; J gene: TRBJ2-7; CDR3 DNA: TGTGCCAGCAGTGAACAAGCGGGGCAGACATACGAGCAGTACTTC; CDR3 protein: CASSEQAGQTYEQYF
clone size: -; V gene: TRBV2; D gene: -; J gene: TRBJ1-1; CDR3 DNA: TGTGCCAGCGGAAGGGGTACCCTTCGAGCTTTCTTT; CDR3 protein: CASGRGTLRAFF
clone size: -; V gene: TRBV10-1; D gene: -; J gene: TRBJ2-7; CDR3 DNA: TGCGCCAGCAGTGAGATCAGTAGCTCCTACGAGCAGTACTTC; CDR3 protein: CASSEISSSYEQYF
clone size: -; V gene: TRBV19; D gene: -; J gene: TRBJ1-2; CDR3 DNA: TGTGCCAGTAGTATTGCAGCTAACTATGGCTACACCTTC; CDR3 protein: CASSIAANYGYTF
clone size: -; V gene: TRBV7-2; D gene: -; J gene: TRBJ2-5; CDR3 DNA: TGTGCCAGCACCACTTTTGGGTCGGAGACCCAGTACTTC; CDR3 protein: CASTTFGSETQYF
clone size: -; V gene: TRBV2; D gene: -; J gene: TRBJ2-7; CDR3 DNA: TGTGCCAGCAGTGGGCCCTTCGTCTACGAGCAGTACTTC; CDR3 protein: CASSGPFVYEQYF
clone size: -; V gene: TRBV27; D gene: -; J gene: TRBJ1-2; CDR3 DNA: TGTGCCAGCTCAAAAGGCGCCCAGGCCATCTATGGCTACACCTTC; CDR3 protein: CASSKGAQAIYGYTF
clone size: -; V gene: TRBV9; D gene: -; J gene: TRBJ2-2; CDR3 DNA: TGTGCCAGCAGCGTAGTAGGGACCGACACCGGGGAGCTGTTTTTT; CDR3 protein: CASSVVGTDTGELFF
clone size: -; V gene: TRBV11-3; D gene: TRBD1; J gene: TRBJ2-5; CDR3 DNA: TGTGCCAGCAGCTTGGGGACAGCTCAAGAGACCCAGTACTTC; CDR3 protein: CASSLGTAQETQYF
clone size: -; V gene: TRBV27; D gene: -; J gene: TRBJ2-7; CDR3 DNA: TGTGCCAGCAGTTCCCTCGGAGAAGGGGGCGAGCAGTACTTC; CDR3 protein: CASSSLGEGGEQYF
clone size: -; V gene: TRBV28; D gene: -; J gene: TRBJ1-2; CDR3 DNA: TGTGCCAGCAGTTTATCAGACTTTCCCCTGCTGCGGTCCTTC; CDR3 protein: CASSLSDFPLLRSF
clone size: -; V gene: TRBV5-1; D gene: -; J gene: TRBJ1-1; CDR3 DNA: TGCGCCAGCAGCTTGGGGGTGAACACTGAAGCTTTCTTT; CDR3 protein: CASSLGVNTEAFF
clone size: -; V gene: TRBV4-1; D gene: -; J gene: TRBJ1-1; CDR3 DNA: TGCGCCAGCAGCCAAGATCGACTGGGTGGTCCTGAAGCTTTCTTT; CDR3 protein: CASSQDRLGGPEAFF
clone size: -; V gene: TRBV27; D gene: -; J gene: TRBJ2-3; CDR3 DNA: TGTGCCAGCAGTTTAGGGATGGGCACAGATACGCAGTATTTT; CDR3 protein: CASSLGMGTDTQYF
clone size: -; V gene: TRBV19; D gene: -; J gene: TRBJ2-7; CDR3 DNA: TGTGCCACCGAAGGCGTCTCCTACGAGCAGTACTTC; CDR3 protein: CATEGVSYEQYF
clone size: -; V gene: TRBV5-1; D gene: -; J gene: TRBJ1-1; CDR3 DNA: TGCGCCAGCAGGGAGGGGGTTTTACGATCTGAAGCTTTCTTT; CDR3 protein: CASREGVLRSEAFF
clone size: -; V gene: TRBV5-4; D gene: -; J gene: TRBJ2-7; CDR3 DNA: TGTGCCAGCAGCACGGACAGAATCTACGAGCAGTACTTC; CDR3 protein: CASSTDRIYEQYF
clone size: -; V gene: TRBV7-3; D gene: -; J gene: TRBJ2-7; CDR3 DNA: TGTGCCAGCAGCTTAGTAGCCTACGAGCAGTACTTC; CDR3 protein: CASSLVAYEQYF
clone size: -; V gene: TRBV9; D gene: TRBD1; J gene: TRBJ2-1; CDR3 DNA: TGTGCCAGCAGCGCCTCTCGCAGGGGGCTCAACAATGAGCAGTTCTTC; CDR3 protein: CASSASRRGLNNEQFF
clone size: -; V gene: TRBV9; D gene: -; J gene: TRBJ2-5; CDR3 DNA: TGTGCCAGCAGCGTAGCAGGGGTAGTCGGAGAGACCCAGTACTTC; CDR3 protein: CASSVAGVVGETQYF
clone size: few; V gene: TRBV6-1; D gene: -; J gene: TRBJ1-2; CDR3 DNA: TGTGCCAGCAGTGAAGCACAGGCCCTTAGGGGCTACACCTTC; CDR3 protein: CASSEAQALRGYTF
clone size: -; V gene: TRBV7-2; D gene: -; J gene: TRBJ2-7; CDR3 DNA: TGTGCCAGCAGCCCCCGACTCTCCTACGAGCAGTACTTC; CDR3 protein: CASSPRLSYEQYF
clone size: -; V gene: TRBV5-5; D gene: TRBD1; J gene: TRBJ1-6; CDR3 DNA: TGTGCCAGCAGCTTGGCCCAGGGGGCTTTTTCACCCCTCCACTTT; CDR3 protein: CASSLAQGAFSPLHF
clone size: -; V gene: TRBV7-9; D gene: -; J gene: TRBJ2-3; CDR3 DNA: TGTGCCAGCAGCTTAGGGCGCAGCTCAGAGACAGATACGCAGTATTTT; CDR3 protein: CASSLGRSSETDTQYF
clone size: -; V gene: TRBV6-6; D gene: TRBD1; J gene: TRBJ1-1; CDR3 DNA: TGTGCCAGCAGCCCGCTACAGGGGGCCACTGAAGCTTTCTTT; CDR3 protein: CASSPLQGATEAFF
clone size: -; V gene: TRBV7-9; D gene: TRBD2; J gene: TRBJ2-7; CDR3 DNA: TGTGCCAGCAGCCTCACTAGCGGGGCTTCTGAGCAGTACTTC; CDR3 protein: CASSLTSGASEQYF
clone size: -; V gene: TRBV27; D gene: -; J gene: TRBJ2-5; CDR3 DNA: TGTGCCAGCAGTTTAAAAGCCAGGCAAGAGACCCAGTACTTC; CDR3 protein: CASSLKARQETQYF
clone size: few; V gene: TRBV9; D gene: -; J gene: TRBJ2-7; CDR3 DNA: TGTGCCAGCAGCGTAGCTCCTGACAGCTCCTACGAGCAGTACTTC; CDR3 protein: CASSVAPDSSYEQYF
clone size: few; V gene: TRBV9; D gene: -; J gene: TRBJ1-1; CDR3 DNA: TGTGCCAGCAGCGTAGGTACGCGGACTGAAGCTTTCTTT; CDR3 protein: CASSVGTRTEAFF